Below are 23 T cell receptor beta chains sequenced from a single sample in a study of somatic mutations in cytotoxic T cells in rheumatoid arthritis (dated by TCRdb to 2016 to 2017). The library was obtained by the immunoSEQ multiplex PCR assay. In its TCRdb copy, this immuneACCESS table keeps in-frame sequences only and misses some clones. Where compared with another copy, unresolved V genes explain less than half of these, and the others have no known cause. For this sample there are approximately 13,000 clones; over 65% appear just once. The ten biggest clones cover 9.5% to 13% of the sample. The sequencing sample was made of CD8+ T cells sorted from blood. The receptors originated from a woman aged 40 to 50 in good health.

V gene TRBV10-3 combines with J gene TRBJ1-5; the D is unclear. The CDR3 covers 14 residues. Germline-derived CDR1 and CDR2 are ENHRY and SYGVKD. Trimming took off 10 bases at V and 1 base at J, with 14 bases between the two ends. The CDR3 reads CATRDLGSNQPQHF. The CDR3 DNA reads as TGTGCCACGAGGGATCTCGGAAGCAATCAGCCCCAGCATTTT.

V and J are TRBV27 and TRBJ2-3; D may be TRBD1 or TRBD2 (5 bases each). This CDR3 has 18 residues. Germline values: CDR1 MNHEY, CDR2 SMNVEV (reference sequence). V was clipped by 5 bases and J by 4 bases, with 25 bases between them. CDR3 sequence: CASSPSGLSWWVADTQYF. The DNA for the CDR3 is TGTGCCAGCAGTCCATCGGGGCTATCGTGGTGGGTGGCAGATACGCAGTATTTT.

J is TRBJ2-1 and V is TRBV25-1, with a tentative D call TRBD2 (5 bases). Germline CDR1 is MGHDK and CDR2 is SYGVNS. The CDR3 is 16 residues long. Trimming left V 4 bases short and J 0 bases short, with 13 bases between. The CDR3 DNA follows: TGTGCCAGCAGTGGGGAGACACTTCGCTCCTACAATGAGCAGTTCTTC. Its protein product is CASSGETLRSYNEQFF.

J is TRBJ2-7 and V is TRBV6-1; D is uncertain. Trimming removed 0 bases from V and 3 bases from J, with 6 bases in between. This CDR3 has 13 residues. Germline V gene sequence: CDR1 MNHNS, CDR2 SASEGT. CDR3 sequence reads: CASSEARSYEQYV. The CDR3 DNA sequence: TGTGCCAGCAGTGAAGCGCGGAGCTACGAGCAGTACGTC.

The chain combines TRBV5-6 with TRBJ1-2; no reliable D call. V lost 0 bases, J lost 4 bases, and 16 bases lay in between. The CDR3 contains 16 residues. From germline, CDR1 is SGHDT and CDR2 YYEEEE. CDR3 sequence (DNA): TGTGCCAGCAGCTTGGCCCGGGCAGCGTTATTCTATGGCTACACCTTC. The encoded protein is CASSLARAALFYGYTF.

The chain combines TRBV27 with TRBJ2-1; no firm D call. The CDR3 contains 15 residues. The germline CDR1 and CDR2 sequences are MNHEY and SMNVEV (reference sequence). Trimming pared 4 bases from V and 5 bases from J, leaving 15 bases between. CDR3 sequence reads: CASSYRSLLDNEQFF. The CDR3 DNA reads TGTGCCAGCAGTTATCGGTCGCTACTCGACAATGAGCAGTTCTTC.

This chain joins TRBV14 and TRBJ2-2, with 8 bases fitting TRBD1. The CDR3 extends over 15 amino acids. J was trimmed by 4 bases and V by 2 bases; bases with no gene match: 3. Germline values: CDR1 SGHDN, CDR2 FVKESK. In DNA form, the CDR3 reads TGTGCCAGCAGCCAATTGACAGGGGTCACCGGGGAGCTGTTTTTT. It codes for CASSQLTGVTGELFF.

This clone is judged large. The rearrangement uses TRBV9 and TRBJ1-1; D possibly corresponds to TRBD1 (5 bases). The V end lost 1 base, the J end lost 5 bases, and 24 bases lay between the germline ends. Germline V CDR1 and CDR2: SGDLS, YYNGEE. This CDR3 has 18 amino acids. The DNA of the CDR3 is TGTGCCAGCAGCGTAATAGCGACCTTCGGGGCCCCGGGGACTGAAGCTTTCTTT. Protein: CASSVIATFGAPGTEAFF.

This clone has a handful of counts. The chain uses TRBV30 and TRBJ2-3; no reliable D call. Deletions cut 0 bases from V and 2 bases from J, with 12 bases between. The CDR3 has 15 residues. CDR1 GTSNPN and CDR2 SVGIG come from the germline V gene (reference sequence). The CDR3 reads CAWSVSGFSTDTQYF. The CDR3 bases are TGTGCCTGGAGTGTATCCGGCTTCTCCACAGATACGCAGTATTTT.

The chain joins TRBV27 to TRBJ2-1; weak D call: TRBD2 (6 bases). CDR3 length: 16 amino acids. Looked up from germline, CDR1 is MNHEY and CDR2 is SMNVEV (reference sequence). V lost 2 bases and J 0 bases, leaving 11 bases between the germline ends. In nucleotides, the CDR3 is TGTGCCAGCAGTTTAGGTGGGAGGCCCTCCTACAATGAGCAGTTCTTC. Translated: CASSLGGRPSYNEQFF.

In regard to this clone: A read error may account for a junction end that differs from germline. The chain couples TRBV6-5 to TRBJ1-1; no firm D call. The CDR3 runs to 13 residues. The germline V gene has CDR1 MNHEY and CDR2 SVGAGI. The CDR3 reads CASTYREDTEAFF. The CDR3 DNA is TGTGCCAGCACTTACCGAGAGGACACTGAAGCTTTCTTT.

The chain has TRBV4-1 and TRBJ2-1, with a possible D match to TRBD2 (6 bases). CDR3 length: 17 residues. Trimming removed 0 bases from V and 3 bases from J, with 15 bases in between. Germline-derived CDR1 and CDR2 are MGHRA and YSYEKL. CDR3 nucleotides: TGCGCCAGCAGCCAAGACGGGCTAGCGATTCTCTACAATGAGCAGTTCTTC. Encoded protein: CASSQDGLAILYNEQFF.

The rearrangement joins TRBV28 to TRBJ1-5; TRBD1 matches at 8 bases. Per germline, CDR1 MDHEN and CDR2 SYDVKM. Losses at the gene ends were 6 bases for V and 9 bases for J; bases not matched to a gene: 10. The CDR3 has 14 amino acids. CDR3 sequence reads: CASSRTGILSPQHF. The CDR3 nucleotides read TGTGCCAGCAGCCGGACAGGGATCTTATCGCCCCAGCATTTT.

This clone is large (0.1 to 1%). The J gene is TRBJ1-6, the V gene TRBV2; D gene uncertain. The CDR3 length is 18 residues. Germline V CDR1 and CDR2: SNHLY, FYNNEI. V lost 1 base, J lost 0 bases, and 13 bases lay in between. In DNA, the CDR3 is TGTGCCAGCAGTGAAGTTGCGCCTATTTCCTCCTATAATTCACCCCTCCACTTT. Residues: CASSEVAPISSYNSPLHF. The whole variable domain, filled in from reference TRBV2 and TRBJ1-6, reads EPEVTQTPSHQVTQMGQEVILRCVPISNHLYFYWYRQILGQKVEFLVSFYNNEISEKSEIFDDQFSVERPDGSNFTLKIRSTKLEDSAMYFCASSEVAPISSYNSPLHFGNGTRLTVT.

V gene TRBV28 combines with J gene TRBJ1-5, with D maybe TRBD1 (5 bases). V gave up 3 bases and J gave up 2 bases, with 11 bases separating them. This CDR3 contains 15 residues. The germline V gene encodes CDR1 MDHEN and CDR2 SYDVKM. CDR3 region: CASSFSRAGNQPQHF. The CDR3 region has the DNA TGTGCCAGCAGTTTCTCCAGGGCGGGCAATCAGCCCCAGCATTTT.

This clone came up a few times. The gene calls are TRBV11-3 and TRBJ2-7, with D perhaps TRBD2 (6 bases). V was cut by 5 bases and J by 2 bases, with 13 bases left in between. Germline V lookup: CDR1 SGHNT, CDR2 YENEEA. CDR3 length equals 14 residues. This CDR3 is CASSRAGTAYEQYF. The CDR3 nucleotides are TGTGCCAGCAGCCGGGCTGGGACTGCCTACGAGCAGTACTTC.

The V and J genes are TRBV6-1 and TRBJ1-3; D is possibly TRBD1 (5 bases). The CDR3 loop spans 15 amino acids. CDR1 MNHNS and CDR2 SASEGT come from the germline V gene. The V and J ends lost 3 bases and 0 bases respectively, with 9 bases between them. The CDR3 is CASSEGQYSGNTIYF. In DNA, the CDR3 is TGTGCCAGCAGTGAGGGGCAGTACTCTGGAAACACCATATATTTT.

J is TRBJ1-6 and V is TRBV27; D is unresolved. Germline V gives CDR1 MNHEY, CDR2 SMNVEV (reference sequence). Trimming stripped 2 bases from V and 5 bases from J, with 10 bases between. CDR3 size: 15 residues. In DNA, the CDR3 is TGTGCCAGCAGTTTAGGGAATTCTGATAATTCACCCCTCCACTTT. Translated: CASSLGNSDNSPLHF.

Here the CDR3 DNA reads TGTGCCAGCAGCTTAGTGATCGGGGAGCTGTTTTTT. Its protein product is CASSLVIGELFF. V usage is TRBV11-2 and J usage is TRBJ2-2; no reliable D call. The CDR3 has 12 residues. With 1 base removed from V and 7 bases from J, the gap between germline ends came to 4 bases. The germline V gene encodes CDR1 SGHAT and CDR2 FQNNGV.

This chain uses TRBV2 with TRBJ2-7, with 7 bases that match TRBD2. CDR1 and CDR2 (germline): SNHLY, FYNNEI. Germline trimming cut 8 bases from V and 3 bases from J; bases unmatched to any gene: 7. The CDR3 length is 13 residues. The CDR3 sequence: CASRGEGRYEQYF. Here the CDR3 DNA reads TGTGCCAGCCGGGGGGAGGGCCGCTACGAGCAGTACTTC.

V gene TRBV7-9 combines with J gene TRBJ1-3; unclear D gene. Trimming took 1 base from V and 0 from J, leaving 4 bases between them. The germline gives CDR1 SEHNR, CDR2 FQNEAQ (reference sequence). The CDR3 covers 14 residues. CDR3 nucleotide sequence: TGTGCCAGCAGCTTAGGTCGCTCTGGAAACACCATATATTTT. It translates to CASSLGRSGNTIYF.

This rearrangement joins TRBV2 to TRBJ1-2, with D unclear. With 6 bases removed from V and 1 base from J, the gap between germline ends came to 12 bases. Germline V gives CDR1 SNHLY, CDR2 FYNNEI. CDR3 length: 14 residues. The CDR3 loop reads CASSQSRVNYGYTF. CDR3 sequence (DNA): TGTGCCAGCAGCCAAAGCCGTGTTAACTATGGCTACACCTTC.

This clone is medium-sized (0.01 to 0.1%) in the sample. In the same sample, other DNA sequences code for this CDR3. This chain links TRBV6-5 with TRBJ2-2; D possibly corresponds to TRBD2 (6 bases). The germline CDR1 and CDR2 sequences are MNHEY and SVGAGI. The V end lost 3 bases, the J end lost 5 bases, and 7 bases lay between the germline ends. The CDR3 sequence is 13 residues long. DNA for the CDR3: TGTGCCAGCAGTTATCGGGGGACCGGGGAGCTGTTTTTT. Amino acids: CASSYRGTGELFF.